This T cell receptor (beta chain) originates from a study of breast tumors, draining lymph nodes, adjacent tissues (dated by TCRdb to the mid-2010s). Describing the broader study: In breast cancer patients, the study compared the TCR beta repertoires of tumor, adjacent nontumor tissue and axillary lymph nodes. In human breast cancer, the study set out to evaluate how tumor, surrounding tissue and draining lymph node repertoires relate to one another and whether T cells may move between these sites. Points the paper makes about the study in general: Tumor T-cell repertoires showed less diversity than lymph node repertoires and more diversity than nontumor tissue repertoires, and tumor T-cell repertoires showed preferential V and J gene usage. The conclusion that tumor T cells originate in lymph nodes was framed as consistent with a hypothesis rather than directly demonstrated. The data were judged consistent with most tumor T cells deriving from the lymph node and then expanding within tumor tissue. In luminal-like breast cancer, tumor and nontumor tissue repertoires resembled each other significantly more than in basal-like breast cancer.

Lymph node samples came from the axillary draining lymph nodes of breast cancer patients. The CDR3, from cysteine to phenylalanine, totals 14 residues. The DNA shown is the 42-base CDR3, in frame from base 1. CDR1 and CDR2 were assigned from the germline V gene (reference sequence) as DFQATT and SNEGSKA. Trimming accounts for 5 bases at V and 4 bases at J, while the number of junction bases matched to no gene is 8. The table lists this clonotype with many counts. Its antigen remains undetermined. Base quality data are lacking; no much larger clone is found one base away. The reads were generated on an Illumina HiSeq 2000. Multiplex PCR amplification was used to build the TCR beta chain libraries. High-throughput sequencing was used to analyze the amplified TCR beta chain products. TCRdb reprocessed the public reads (quality trimming at Q25 with fastp, clone calling with MiXCR) and kept in-frame beta chains. Duplicate CDR3 protein sequences are folded into a single record with the most common DNA and genes. The sample has more than 100,000 distinct CDR3 sequences on record, about a fifth of them singletons. The ten largest clonotypes hold just over 2.5% of the sample.

The sequenced sample consisted of axillary lymph node tissue. This clonotype was sampled from a female donor with breast cancer. Some clones in this sample may be carry-over from other donors' samples. The rearrangement combines TRBV20-1 with TRBJ2-3; 8 of the junction bases match TRBD1. The CDR3 corresponds to CSARTGSRADTQYF. The sequenced DNA: TGCAGTGCTCGGACAGGGAGCCGTGCAGATACGCAGTATTTT.